Given below is one TCR beta chain in context. What this receptor recognizes is not known. Base qualities are not provided; no much larger clone lies one nucleotide away. The entry originates in a study of vaccination and CD4 T cells after COVID-19 (dated by TCRdb to the early 2020s). General notes on the study: Convalescent patients had a positive SARS-CoV-2 result on nasal swab PCR, and of these patients, fewer than ten had mild disease and one had severe disease. Six males and four females were included in the convalescent cohort, with two Hispanic individuals, seven Caucasians, two Asians and one multiracial person represented. Participants received two doses of either the Pfizer-BioNTech BNT162b2 vaccine (n=8) or the Moderna mRNA-1273 vaccine (n=2). Post-COVID blood samples from convalescent patients were collected a median of around 100 days after diagnosis, with a range of 35 to 161 days. Post-vaccine blood samples were collected a median of approximately 77 days after the second vaccine dose, ranging from about 13 to 241 days. In roughly eleven COVID-19 convalescent patients and a few infection-naive healthy vaccine recipients, the spike-specific CD4+ TCR repertoire before mRNA vaccination was compared with the repertoire after mRNA vaccination.

At the junction V is shortened by 3 bases and J by 1 base; bases outside the gene matches: 7. The cysteine opens and the phenylalanine closes a CDR3 of 17 amino acids. The retained sequence is limited to the CDR3, 51 bases, with the frame set at the first base. Looking up the germline V gene yields CDR1 MDHEN and CDR2 SYDVKM. The paper's findings and limits, for the study overall: Although the median number of SARS-CoV-2-reactive clonotypes went up from roughly 23 after infection to 35 to 40 after vaccination, the increase was not significant. The study included relatively few convalescent patients and did not analyze early timepoints after natural infection. In convalescent patients, nearly all vaccine-specific clones (304 of 307) were found to be mono-reactive for SARS-CoV-2 spike rather than cross-reactive with common cold coronaviruses. Among the post-vaccine SARS-CoV-2-reactive clones in convalescent patients, a median about 86% showed up only after vaccination, which suggests vaccine-specific priming.

Library prep was done by PCR. Sequenced using an Illumina iSeq 100. For the original study's pipeline: Non-productive sequences were filtered out, and CDR3s that did not start with C, did not end with F or W, or were shorter than 7 amino acids were discarded. Similarity between CDR3 sequences was evaluated in R version 3.6.1 using Levenshtein distances (stringdist) and unrooted phylogenetic trees (ape). Using fastp trimming at Q25 and MiXCR clonotype assembly, TCRdb reanalyzed the public sequencing data and kept in-frame beta chains. Every CDR3 protein is listed once, alongside the most common genes and DNA of its rows. TCRdb, not the authors, supplied the V and J calls. For this sample the table gives about 20,000 distinct CDR3 sequences, of which around 50% were detected only once. 1.1% of the sample belongs to the ten largest clones. The convalescent patients' positive SARS-CoV-2 PCR tests fell between March and December 2020, which was before the Alpha, Beta and Delta variants emerged in the United States. Ficoll-Paque Plus gradient centrifugation was used to isolate PBMCs from whole blood, and the isolated PBMCs were then either used fresh or cryopreserved at -140C.

The origin of this receptor is a human donor who had recovered from COVID-19. Sequenced material: CD4+ T cells from blood, taken before SARS-CoV-2 vaccination. The rearranged segments are TRBV28 and TRBJ2-2; the central 8 bases match TRBD2. The DNA is TGTGCCAGCAGTTTTACGGGTCTAGCGGGGAACACCGGGGAGCTGTTTTTT. Its protein reads: CASSFTGLAGNTGELFF.